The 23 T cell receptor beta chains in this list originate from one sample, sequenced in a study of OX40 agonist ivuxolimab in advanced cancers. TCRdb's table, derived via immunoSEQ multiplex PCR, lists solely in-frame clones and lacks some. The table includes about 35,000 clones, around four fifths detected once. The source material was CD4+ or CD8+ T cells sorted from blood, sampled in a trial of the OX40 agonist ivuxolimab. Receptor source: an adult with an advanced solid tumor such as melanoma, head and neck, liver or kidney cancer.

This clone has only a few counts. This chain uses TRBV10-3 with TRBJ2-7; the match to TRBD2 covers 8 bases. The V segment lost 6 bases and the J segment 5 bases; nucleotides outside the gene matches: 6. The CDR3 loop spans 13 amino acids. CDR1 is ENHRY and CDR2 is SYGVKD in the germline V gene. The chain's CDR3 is CAIRQTSDHEQYF. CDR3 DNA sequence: TGTGCCATCAGACAGACTAGCGACCACGAGCAGTACTTC.

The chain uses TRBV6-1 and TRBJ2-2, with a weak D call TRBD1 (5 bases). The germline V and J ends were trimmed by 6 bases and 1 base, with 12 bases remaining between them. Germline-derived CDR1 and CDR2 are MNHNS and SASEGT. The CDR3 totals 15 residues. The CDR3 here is CASSLRVGNTGELFF. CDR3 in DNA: TGTGCCAGCAGCCTCAGGGTTGGGAACACCGGGGAGCTGTTTTTT.

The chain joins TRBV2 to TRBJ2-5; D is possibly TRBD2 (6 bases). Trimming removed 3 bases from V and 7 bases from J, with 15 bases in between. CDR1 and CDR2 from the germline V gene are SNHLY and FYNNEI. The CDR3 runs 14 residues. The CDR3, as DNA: TGTGCCAGCAGTGACGGAGGGAGCCCAGGGACCCAGTACTTC. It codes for CASSDGGSPGTQYF.

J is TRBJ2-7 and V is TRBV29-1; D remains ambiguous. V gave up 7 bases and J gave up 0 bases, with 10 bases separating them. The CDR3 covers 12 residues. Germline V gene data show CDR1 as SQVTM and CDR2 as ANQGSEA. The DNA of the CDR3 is TGCAGCGGAGGTGACAACTCCTACGAGCAGTACTTC. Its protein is CSGGDNSYEQYF.

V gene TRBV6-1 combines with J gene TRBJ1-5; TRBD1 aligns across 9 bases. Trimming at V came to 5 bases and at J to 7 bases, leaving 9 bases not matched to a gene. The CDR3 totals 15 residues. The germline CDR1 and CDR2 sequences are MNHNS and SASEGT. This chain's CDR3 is CASSLLQGAQQPQHF. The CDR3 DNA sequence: TGTGCCAGCAGTCTACTACAGGGGGCACAACAGCCCCAGCATTTT.

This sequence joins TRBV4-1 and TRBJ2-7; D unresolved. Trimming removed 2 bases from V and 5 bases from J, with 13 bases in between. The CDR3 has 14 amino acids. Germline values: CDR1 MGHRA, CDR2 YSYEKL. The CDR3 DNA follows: TGCGCCAGCAGCCAACCGCTTCGCAGGCACGAGCAGTACTTC. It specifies CASSQPLRRHEQYF.

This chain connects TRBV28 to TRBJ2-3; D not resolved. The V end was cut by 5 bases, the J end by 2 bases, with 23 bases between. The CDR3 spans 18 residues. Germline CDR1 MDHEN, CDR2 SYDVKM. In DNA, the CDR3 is TGTGCCAGCAGTCCTCTTGGGTTGGGTAGCCTGTTCACAGATACGCAGTATTTT. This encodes CASSPLGLGSLFTDTQYF.

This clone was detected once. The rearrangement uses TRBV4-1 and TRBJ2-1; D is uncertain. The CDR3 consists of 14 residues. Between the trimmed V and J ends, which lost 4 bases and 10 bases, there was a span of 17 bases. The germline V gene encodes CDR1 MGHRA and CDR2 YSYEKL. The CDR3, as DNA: TGCGCCAGCAGCCCCTTGGGTTTTAGCTCCGAGCAGTTCTTC. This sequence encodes CASSPLGFSSEQFF.

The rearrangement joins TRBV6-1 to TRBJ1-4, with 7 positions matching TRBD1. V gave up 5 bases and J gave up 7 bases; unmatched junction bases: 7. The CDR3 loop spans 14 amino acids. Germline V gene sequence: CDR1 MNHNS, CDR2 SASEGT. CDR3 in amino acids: CASSLGGAGEKLFF. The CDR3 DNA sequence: TGTGCCAGCAGTTTAGGGGGCGCGGGTGAAAAACTGTTTTTT.

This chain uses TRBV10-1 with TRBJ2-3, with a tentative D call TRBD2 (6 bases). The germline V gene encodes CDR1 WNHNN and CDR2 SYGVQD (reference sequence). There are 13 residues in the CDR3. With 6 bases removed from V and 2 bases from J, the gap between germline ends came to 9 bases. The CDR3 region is CASSRDFTDTQYF. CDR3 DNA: TGCGCCAGCAGCCGGGACTTCACAGATACGCAGTATTTT.

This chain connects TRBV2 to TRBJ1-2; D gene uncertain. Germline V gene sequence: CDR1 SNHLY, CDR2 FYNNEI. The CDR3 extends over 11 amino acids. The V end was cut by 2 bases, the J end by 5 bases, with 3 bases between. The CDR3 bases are TGTGCCAGCAGTGAATGGTATGGCTACACCTTC. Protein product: CASSEWYGYTF.

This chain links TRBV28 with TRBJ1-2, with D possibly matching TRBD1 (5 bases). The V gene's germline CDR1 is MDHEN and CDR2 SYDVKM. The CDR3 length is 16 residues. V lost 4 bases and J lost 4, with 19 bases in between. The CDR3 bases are TGTGCCAGCAGTTCATCCCTATTGGGGGTGGGCTATGGCTACACCTTC. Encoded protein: CASSSSLLGVGYGYTF.

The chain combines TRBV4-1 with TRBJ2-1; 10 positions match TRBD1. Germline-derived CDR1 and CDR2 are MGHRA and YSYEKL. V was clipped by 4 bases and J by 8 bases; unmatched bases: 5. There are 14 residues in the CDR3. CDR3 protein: CASSPSTGGYEQFF. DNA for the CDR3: TGCGCCAGCAGCCCCTCGACAGGGGGCTATGAGCAGTTCTTC.

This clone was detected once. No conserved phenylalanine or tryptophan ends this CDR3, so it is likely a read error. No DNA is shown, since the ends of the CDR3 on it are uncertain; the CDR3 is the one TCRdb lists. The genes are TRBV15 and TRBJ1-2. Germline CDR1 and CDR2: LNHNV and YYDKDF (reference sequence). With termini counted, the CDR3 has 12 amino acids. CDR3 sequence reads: CATSKRGPKPPI.

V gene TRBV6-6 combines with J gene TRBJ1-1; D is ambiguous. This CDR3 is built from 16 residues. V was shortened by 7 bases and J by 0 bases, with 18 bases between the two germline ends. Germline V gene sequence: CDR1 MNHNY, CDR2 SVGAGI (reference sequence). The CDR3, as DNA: TGTGCCAGCAATGACCTCCCCGGGCGAATGAACACTGAAGCTTTCTTT. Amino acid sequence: CASNDLPGRMNTEAFF.

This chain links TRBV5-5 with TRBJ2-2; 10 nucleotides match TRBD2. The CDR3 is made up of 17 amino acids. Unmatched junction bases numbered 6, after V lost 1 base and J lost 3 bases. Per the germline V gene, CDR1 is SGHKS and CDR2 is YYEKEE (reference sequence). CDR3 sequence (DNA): TGTGCCAGCAGCTTGCGAAGTCTAGCGGGGGACACCGGGGAGCTGTTTTTT. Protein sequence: CASSLRSLAGDTGELFF.

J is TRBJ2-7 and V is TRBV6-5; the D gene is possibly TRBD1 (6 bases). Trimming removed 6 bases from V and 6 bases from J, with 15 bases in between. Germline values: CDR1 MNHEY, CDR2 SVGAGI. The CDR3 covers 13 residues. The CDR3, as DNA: TGTGCCAGCAGCCGTATCAGGGGCCGCGAGCAGTACTTC. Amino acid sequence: CASSRIRGREQYF.

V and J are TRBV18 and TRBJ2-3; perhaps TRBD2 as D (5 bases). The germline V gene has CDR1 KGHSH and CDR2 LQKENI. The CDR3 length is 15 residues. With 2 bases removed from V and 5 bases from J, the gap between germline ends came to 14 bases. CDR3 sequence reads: CASSPTGSGEDTQYF. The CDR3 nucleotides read TGTGCCAGCTCACCAACGGGGTCTGGAGAAGATACGCAGTATTTT.

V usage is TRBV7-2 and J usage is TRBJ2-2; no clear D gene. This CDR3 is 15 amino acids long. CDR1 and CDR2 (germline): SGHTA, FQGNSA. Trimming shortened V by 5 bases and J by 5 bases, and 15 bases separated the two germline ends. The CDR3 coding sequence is TGTGCCAGCAGCCTCCCTGGGTTTAGAACCGGGGAGCTGTTTTTT. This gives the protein CASSLPGFRTGELFF. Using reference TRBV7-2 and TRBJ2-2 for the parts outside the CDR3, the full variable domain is GAGVSQSPSNKVTEKGKDVELRCDPISGHTALYWYRQSLGQGLEFLIYFQGNSAPDKSGLPSDRFSAERTGGSVSTLTIQRTQQEDSAVYLCASSLPGFRTGELFFGEGSRLTVL.

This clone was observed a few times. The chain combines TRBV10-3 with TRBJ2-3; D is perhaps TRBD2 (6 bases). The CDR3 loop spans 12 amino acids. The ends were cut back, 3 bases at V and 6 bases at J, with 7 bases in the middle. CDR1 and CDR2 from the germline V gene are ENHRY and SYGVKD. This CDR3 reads CAISERGDTQYF. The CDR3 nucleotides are TGTGCCATCAGTGAACGGGGGGATACGCAGTATTTT.

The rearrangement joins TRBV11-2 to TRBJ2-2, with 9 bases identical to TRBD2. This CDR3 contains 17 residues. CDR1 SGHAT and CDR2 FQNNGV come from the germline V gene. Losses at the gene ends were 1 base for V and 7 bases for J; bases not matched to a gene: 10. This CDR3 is CASSLGPSSGVGGELFF. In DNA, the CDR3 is TGTGCCAGCAGCTTAGGACCCTCTAGCGGGGTGGGCGGGGAGCTGTTTTTT.

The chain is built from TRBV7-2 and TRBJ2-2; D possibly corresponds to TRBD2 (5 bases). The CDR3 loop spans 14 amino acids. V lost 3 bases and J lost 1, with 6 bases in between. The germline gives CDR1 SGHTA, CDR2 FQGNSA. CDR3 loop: CASSLGVNTGELFF. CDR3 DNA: TGTGCCAGCAGCTTGGGAGTGAACACCGGGGAGCTGTTTTTT.

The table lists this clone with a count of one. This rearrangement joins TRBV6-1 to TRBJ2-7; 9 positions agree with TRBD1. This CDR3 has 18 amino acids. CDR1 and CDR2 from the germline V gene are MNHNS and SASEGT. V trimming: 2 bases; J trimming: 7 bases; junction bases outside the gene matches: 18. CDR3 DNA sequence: TGTGCCAGCAGTGAAATCCTCGCCCTTGTACAGGGGGCTGGGGAGCAGTACTTC. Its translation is CASSEILALVQGAGEQYF.